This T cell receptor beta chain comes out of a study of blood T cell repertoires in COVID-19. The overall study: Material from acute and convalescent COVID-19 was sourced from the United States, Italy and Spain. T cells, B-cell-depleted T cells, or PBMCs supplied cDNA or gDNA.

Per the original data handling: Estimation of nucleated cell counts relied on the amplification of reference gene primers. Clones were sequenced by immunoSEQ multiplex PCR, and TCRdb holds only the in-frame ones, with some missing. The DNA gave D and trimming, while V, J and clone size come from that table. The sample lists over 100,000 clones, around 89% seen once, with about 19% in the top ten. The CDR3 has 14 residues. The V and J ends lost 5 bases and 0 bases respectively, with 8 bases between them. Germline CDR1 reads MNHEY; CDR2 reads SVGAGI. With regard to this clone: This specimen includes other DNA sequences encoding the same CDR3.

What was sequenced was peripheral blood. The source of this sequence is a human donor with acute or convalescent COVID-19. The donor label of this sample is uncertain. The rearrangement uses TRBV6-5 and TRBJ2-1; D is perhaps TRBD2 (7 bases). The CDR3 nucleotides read TGTGCCAGCAGTAGGGGGGGCTCCTACAATGAGCAGTTCTTC. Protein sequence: CASSRGGSYNEQFF.